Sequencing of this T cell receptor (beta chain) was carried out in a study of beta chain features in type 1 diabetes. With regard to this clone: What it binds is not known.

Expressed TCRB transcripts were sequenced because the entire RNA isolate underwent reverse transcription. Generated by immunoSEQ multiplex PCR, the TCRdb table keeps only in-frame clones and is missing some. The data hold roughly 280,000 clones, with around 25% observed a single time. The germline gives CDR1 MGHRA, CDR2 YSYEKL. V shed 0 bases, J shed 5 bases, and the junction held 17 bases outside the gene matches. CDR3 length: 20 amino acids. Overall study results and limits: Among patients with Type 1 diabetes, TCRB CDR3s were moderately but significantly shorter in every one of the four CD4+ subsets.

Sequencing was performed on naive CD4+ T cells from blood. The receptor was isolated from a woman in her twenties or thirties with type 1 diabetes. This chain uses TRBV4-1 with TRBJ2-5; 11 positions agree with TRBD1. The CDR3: CASSQDSPRQWTGGSETQYF. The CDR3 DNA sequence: TGCGCCAGCAGCCAAGATTCTCCCCGACAATGGACAGGGGGCAGTGAGACCCAGTACTTC.